The clone carrying this T cell receptor beta chain was seen only once. Its antigen is as yet unknown. Both iRepertoire HTBI primers and Arm-PCR of CDR3 regions were used to build the TCR beta libraries. Per the original methods: Among the samples, approximately 60 TRBV and some 13 TRBJ segments were identified. Via MiXCR, TCRdb re-called the multiplex PCR reads, giving one row per CDR3 protein. The V and J calls here are based on TCRdb, not the publication. The sample contains hundreds of thousands of distinct CDR3 sequences, 15% of which appear only once. V lost 6 bases and J lost 0; bases outside the gene matches: 5. CDR3 length: 15 amino acids. In germline, CDR1 is MNHEY, CDR2 SVGEGT. Time point specified: newly diagnosed GD, antithyroid drugs for less than 3 months. With RNA extracted from PBMCs as input, the TCR library was made. This entry comes from a study of regulatory T cells in long-lasting Graves disease.

Study-wide results and limits: When disease was persistent, TRBV28, TRBJ1-2 and TRBJ2-5 were the favored segments. Lower TCR diversity characterized persistent Graves' patients relative to newly diagnosed patients.

These data are also associated with another study on T cells in Graves' hyperthyroidism and ophthalmopathy. In that study: Ophthalmopathy was separated from stable hyperthyroidism by a 13 V-J model.

V usage is TRBV6-2 or TRBV6-3 and J usage is TRBJ1-5; 7 bases are a match to TRBD1. This specimen consisted of peripheral blood mononuclear cells (PBMCs), obtained at new diagnosis, from a patient treated with antithyroid drugs. This clonotype was sampled from a woman aged 40 to 50 with Graves disease. The CDR3 DNA reads TGTGCCAGCAGAACCGACAGGGCTAGCAATCAGCCCCAGCATTTT. It yields the protein CASRTDRASNQPQHF.